This T cell receptor (beta chain) was recorded in a study of blood T cell repertoires in COVID-19. Study in general: Acute-phase and convalescent COVID-19 samples originated in the United States, Italy and Spain.

Method: immunoSEQ multiplex PCR; TCRdb's copy keeps in-frame clones and lacks some. The sample has 40,000 to 50,000 clones, approximately 86% seen once. CDR3 length: 15 residues. Germline V lookup: CDR1 WSHSY, CDR2 SAAADI. V gave up 4 bases and J gave up 5 bases; unmatched junction bases: 5. Sequenced material: peripheral blood. The sequence came from a man aged 35-49 years with active COVID-19. The genes are TRBV10-2 and TRBJ2-3, with TRBD1 identical over 11 bases. CDR3 amino acids: CASSAAGTGGDTQYF. The CDR3 nucleotides read TGCGCCAGCAGTGCCGCCGGGACAGGGGGAGATACGCAGTATTTT.